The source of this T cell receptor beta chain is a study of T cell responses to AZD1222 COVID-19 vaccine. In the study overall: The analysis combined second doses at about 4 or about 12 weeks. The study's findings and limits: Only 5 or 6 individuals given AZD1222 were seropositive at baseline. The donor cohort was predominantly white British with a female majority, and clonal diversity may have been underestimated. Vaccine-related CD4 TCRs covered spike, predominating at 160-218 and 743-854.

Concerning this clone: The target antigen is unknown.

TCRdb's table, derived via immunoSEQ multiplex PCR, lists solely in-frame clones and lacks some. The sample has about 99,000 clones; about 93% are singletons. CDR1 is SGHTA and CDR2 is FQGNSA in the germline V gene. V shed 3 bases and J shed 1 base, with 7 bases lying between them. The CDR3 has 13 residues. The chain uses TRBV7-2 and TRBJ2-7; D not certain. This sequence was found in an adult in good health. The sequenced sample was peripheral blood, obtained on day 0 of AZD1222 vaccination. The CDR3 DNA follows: TGTGCCAGCAGCTTTAGCCATTCCTACGAGCAGTACTTC. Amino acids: CASSFSHSYEQYF.